A single sample gave rise to the 32 T cell receptor beta chains below, sequenced in a study of cytomegalovirus exposure and HLA in healthy donors. PCR used 60 Vbeta primers and 13 Jbeta primers. Some clones are missing from TCRdb's copy, which holds only in-frame ones; the method was immunoSEQ multiplex PCR. The profile shows 150,000 or so clones, 60% to 85% of them singletons. Sequenced: PBMCs. These receptors were collected from a female donor in good health and CMV-seronegative.

This clone was counted between two and nine times. Within the sample, other DNA sequences also encode this same CDR3. This chain links TRBV9 with TRBJ2-5; 13 nucleotides match TRBD2. Germline-derived CDR1 and CDR2 are SGDLS and YYNGEE. CDR3 size: 14 residues. Trimming took 2 bases from V and 5 from J; bases not matched to a gene: 0. The CDR3 nucleotides read TGTGCCAGCAGCGTGACTAGCGGGAGGGAGACCCAGTACTTC. It codes for CASSVTSGRETQYF.

V gene TRBV7-6 combines with J gene TRBJ1-1, with 9 bases identical to TRBD1. The J segment lost 8 bases and the V segment lost 2 bases, leaving 3 bases of the junction unmatched. Germline loops: CDR1 SGHVS, CDR2 FNYEAQ. CDR3 length: 13 amino acids. CDR3 protein: CASSLRQGEEAFF. DNA for the CDR3: TGTGCCAGCAGCTTAAGACAGGGGGAAGAAGCTTTCTTT.

The V and J genes are TRBV7-9 and TRBJ1-1; 10 bases align to TRBD1. Germline CDR1 and CDR2: SEHNR and FQNEAQ (reference sequence). This CDR3 is 18 amino acids long. V was clipped by 2 bases and J by 4 bases; unmatched bases: 13. The CDR3 coding sequence is TGTGCCAGCAGCTTATGTGCCCCGGGACAGGGGTGGTGCACTGAAGCTTTCTTT. Its protein is CASSLCAPGQGWCTEAFF.

This clone was seen at least ten times. Compared with germline, one end of the junction differs, possibly owing to a read error. The rearrangement links TRBV6-1 to TRBJ2-6, with D perhaps TRBD1 (6 bases). The CDR3 totals 15 residues. Germline CDR1 reads MNHNS; CDR2 reads SASEGT. CDR3 residues: CASKWDTSGANGLTF. CDR3 sequence (DNA): TGTGCCAGCAAATGGGACACCTCTGGGGCCAACGGCCTGACTTTC.

The V gene is TRBV9, the J gene TRBJ1-1, with 7 nucleotides matching TRBD1. V lost 3 bases, J lost 3 bases, and 8 bases stayed unmatched. The germline V gene encodes CDR1 SGDLS and CDR2 YYNGEE. This CDR3 comprises 15 residues. The DNA of the CDR3 is TGTGCCAGCAGCGCCTTCTCTACAGGGGACACTGAAGCTTTCTTT. The encoded protein is CASSAFSTGDTEAFF. The whole variable domain, filled in from reference TRBV9 and TRBJ1-1, reads DSGVTQTPKHLITATGQRVTLRCSPRSGDLSVYWYQQSLDQGLQFLIQYYNGEERAKGNILERFSAQQFPDLHSELNLSSLELGDSALYFCASSAFSTGDTEAFFGQGTRLTVV.

This clone has only a few counts. The CDR3 region has the DNA TGTGCCAGCAGTCTACAACAGGGGAATTCACCCCTCCACTTT. It codes for CASSLQQGNSPLHF. J is TRBJ1-6 and V is TRBV27; 7 nucleotides line up with TRBD1. CDR3 length: 14 residues. After removal of 5 bases from V and 7 bases from J, the junction contained 5 bases not matched to a gene. Germline V gives CDR1 MNHEY, CDR2 SMNVEV (reference sequence).

This clone occurred a few times. This chain joins TRBV5-1 and TRBJ2-2; D possibly corresponds to TRBD1 (6 bases). The V and J ends lost 0 bases and 1 base respectively, with 19 bases between them. There are 19 residues in the CDR3. Germline assignment: CDR1 SGHRS and CDR2 YFSETQ. DNA for the CDR3: TGCGCCAGCAGCTTGGCCACAGGGATAAGCCCAGGGAACACCGGGGAGCTGTTTTTT. It yields the protein CASSLATGISPGNTGELFF.

J is TRBJ2-6 and V is TRBV7-9; D might be TRBD1 (5 bases). The CDR3 spans 14 residues. Germline V gene lookup returns CDR1 SEHNR and CDR2 FQNEAQ (reference sequence). Between the trimmed V and J ends, which lost 4 bases and 1 base, there was a span of 5 bases. The CDR3: CASSYRSGANVLTF. As DNA, the CDR3 is TGTGCCAGCAGCTACAGGTCTGGGGCCAACGTCCTGACTTTC. Filled out from reference TRBV7-9 and TRBJ2-6, the complete variable domain reads DTGVSQNPRHKITKRGQNVTFRCDPISEHNRLYWYRQTLGQGPEFLTYFQNEAQLEKSRLLSDRFSAERPKGSFSTLEIQRTEQGDSAMYLCASSYRSGANVLTFGAGSRLTVL.

This clone has just a few counts. This chain connects TRBV7-9 to TRBJ1-1; D remains ambiguous. CDR1 and CDR2 (germline): SEHNR, FQNEAQ (reference sequence). This CDR3 has 13 amino acids. V was trimmed by 1 base and J by 5 bases, leaving 8 bases between them. As DNA, the CDR3 is TGTGCCAGCAGCTTAGTCGTGAGAACTGAAGCTTTCTTT. Translating it yields CASSLVVRTEAFF.

This rearrangement joins TRBV7-9 to TRBJ2-7, with 10 positions matching TRBD1. Germline values: CDR1 SEHNR, CDR2 FQNEAQ (reference sequence). The CDR3 consists of 14 residues. V gave up 5 bases and J gave up 3 bases; unmatched junction bases: 4. CDR3 amino acids: CASSPRTGGYEQYF. The CDR3 DNA reads as TGTGCCAGCAGCCCAAGGACAGGGGGCTACGAGCAGTACTTC.

The chain has TRBV19 and TRBJ1-5; D call uncertain. CDR1 LNHDA and CDR2 SQIVND come from the germline V gene (reference sequence). Trimming removed 3 bases at V and 3 bases at J, with 12 bases between. The CDR3 extends over 15 amino acids. The CDR3 DNA sequence: TGTGCCAGTAGTATTAGAACTGCCTCCAATCAGCCCCAGCATTTT. Protein: CASSIRTASNQPQHF.

The chain combines TRBV6-1 with TRBJ1-2, with a weak D call TRBD1 (6 bases). The CDR3 has 16 residues. V gave up 1 base and J gave up 6 bases, with 18 bases separating them. The germline CDR1 and CDR2 sequences are MNHNS and SASEGT. The CDR3 DNA follows: TGTGCCAGCAGTGAAGGGCCCCCGACAGGTTCGGATGGCTACACCTTC. The encoded protein is CASSEGPPTGSDGYTF.

This clone has a handful of counts. The chain has TRBV7-2 and TRBJ2-1, with D unresolved. There are 13 residues in the CDR3. Germline CDR1 SGHTA, CDR2 FQGNSA. V gave up 5 bases and J gave up 6 bases, with 11 bases separating them. The CDR3 DNA is TGTGCCAGCAGCCCTTTCCCTCCCAATGAGCAGTTCTTC. This sequence encodes CASSPFPPNEQFF. Together with reference TRBV7-2 and TRBJ2-1, the CDR3 gives the full variable domain: GAGVSQSPSNKVTEKGKDVELRCDPISGHTALYWYRQSLGQGLEFLIYFQGNSAPDKSGLPSDRFSAERTGGSVSTLTIQRTQQEDSAVYLCASSPFPPNEQFFGPGTRLTVL.

The J gene is TRBJ2-2, the V gene TRBV5-6; TRBD1 might be the D (5 bases). Germline V CDR1 and CDR2: SGHDT, YYEEEE. Deletions cut 0 bases from V and 3 bases from J, with 9 bases between. The CDR3 covers 15 residues. The CDR3 DNA is TGTGCCAGCAGCTTGGTGACCAGGGACACCGGGGAGCTGTTTTTT. Protein: CASSLVTRDTGELFF.

The J gene is TRBJ2-7, the V gene TRBV30, with a possible D match to TRBD2 (6 bases). The germline V gene has CDR1 GTSNPN and CDR2 SVGIG (reference sequence). This CDR3 is built from 15 residues. V lost 3 bases and J lost 4, with 19 bases in between. The CDR3 region has the DNA TGTGCCTGGAGGGACGTCGGGACTCACCTTTACGAGCAGTACTTC. Protein: CAWRDVGTHLYEQYF. Combining the CDR3 with reference TRBV30 and TRBJ2-7 gives the whole variable domain SQTIHQWPATLVQPVGSPLSLECTVEGTSNPNLYWYRQAAGRGLQLLFYSVGIGQISSEVPQNLSASRPQDRQFILSSKKLLLSDSGFYLCAWRDVGTHLYEQYFGPGTRLTVT.

In its sample, this clone was seen once. J is TRBJ2-1 and V is TRBV18, with 11 positions matching TRBD2. V was clipped by 5 bases and J by 5 bases; unmatched bases: 8. The CDR3 covers 16 residues. Germline V gives CDR1 KGHSH, CDR2 LQKENI. This chain's CDR3 is CASSLRLAGTNNEQFF. DNA for the CDR3: TGTGCCAGCTCATTGAGACTAGCGGGGACGAACAATGAGCAGTTCTTC.

The chain carries TRBV7-3 and TRBJ2-1; 10 positions agree with TRBD2. The germline CDR1 and CDR2 sequences are SGHTA and FQGTGA. V lost 3 bases, J lost 6 bases, and 5 bases stayed unmatched. This CDR3 is built from 15 residues. Written as DNA, the CDR3 is TGTGCCAGCAGCTTCTCTAGCGGGAGTTTCAATGAGCAGTTCTTC. Translated: CASSFSSGSFNEQFF.

This clone came up a few times. The V and J genes are TRBV5-6 and TRBJ2-7, with a weak D call TRBD2 (5 bases). CDR3 length equals 14 residues. V lost 0 bases and J 5 bases, leaving 12 bases between the germline ends. Germline V CDR1 and CDR2: SGHDT, YYEEEE. The CDR3 nucleotides read TGTGCCAGCAGCTTGGGGCTAGCTTCCAACGAGCAGTACTTC. As protein: CASSLGLASNEQYF. Filled out from reference TRBV5-6 and TRBJ2-7, the complete variable domain reads DAGVTQSPTHLIKTRGQQVTLRCSPKSGHDTVSWYQQALGQGPQFIFQYYEEEERQRGNFPDRFSGHQFPNYSSELNVNALLLGDSALYLCASSLGLASNEQYFGPGTRLTVT.

This clone was counted only a few times. The V call is TRBV28, the J call TRBJ2-1; TRBD2 aligns across 16 bases. Germline CDR1 reads MDHEN; CDR2 reads SYDVKM. The CDR3 loop spans 17 amino acids. Unmatched junction bases numbered 6, after V lost 6 bases and J lost 4 bases. The CDR3 DNA follows: TGTGCCAGCAGATCAGGGACTAGCGGGAGGGTTTACAATGAGCAGTTCTTC. Translating it yields CASRSGTSGRVYNEQFF.

This clone appeared once. The chain joins TRBV9 to TRBJ2-3; 8 nucleotides agree with TRBD2. J lost 2 bases, V lost 0 bases, and 5 bases had no gene match. From germline, CDR1 is SGDLS and CDR2 YYNGEE. The CDR3 contains 16 residues. CDR3 amino acids: CASSVERGTYTDTQYF. The CDR3 DNA follows: TGTGCCAGCAGCGTAGAGCGGGGGACTTACACAGATACGCAGTATTTT. Together with reference TRBV9 and TRBJ2-3, the CDR3 gives the full variable domain: DSGVTQTPKHLITATGQRVTLRCSPRSGDLSVYWYQQSLDQGLQFLIQYYNGEERAKGNILERFSAQQFPDLHSELNLSSLELGDSALYFCASSVERGTYTDTQYFGPGTRLTVL.

The chain is built from TRBV10-1 and TRBJ1-1; D not resolved. The germline V and J ends were trimmed by 0 bases and 0 bases, with 8 bases remaining between them. Germline CDR1 is WNHNN and CDR2 is SYGVQD (reference sequence). CDR3 length equals 15 residues. The CDR3 DNA follows: TGCGCCAGCAGTGAGTCAGGAGAAATGAACACTGAAGCTTTCTTT. Translation: CASSESGEMNTEAFF.

This chain links TRBV5-1 with TRBJ2-2; the match to TRBD2 covers 7 bases. CDR1 is SGHRS and CDR2 is YFSETQ in the germline V gene. V gave up 3 bases and J gave up 1 base; unmatched junction bases: 12. The CDR3 contains 18 residues. Here the CDR3 DNA reads TGCGCCAGCAGCTCGAGCAGAGGGAGGGCCGGGAACACCGGGGAGCTGTTTTTT. This translates into CASSSSRGRAGNTGELFF.

This clone occurred a few times. The chain uses TRBV10-3 and TRBJ2-3; 14 bases agree with TRBD2. The CDR3 extends over 18 amino acids. Losses at the gene ends were 6 bases for V and 2 bases for J; bases not matched to a gene: 10. Germline V CDR1 and CDR2: ENHRY, SYGVKD. CDR3 in amino acids: CAISRAGTSGGLTDTQYF. The CDR3 nucleotides are TGTGCCATCAGCCGGGCCGGGACTAGCGGGGGTCTCACAGATACGCAGTATTTT.

The rearrangement joins TRBV4-2 to TRBJ1-5; D is possibly TRBD1 (6 bases). Per germline, CDR1 LGHNA and CDR2 YNFKEQ. The CDR3 is made up of 18 amino acids. V was trimmed by 0 bases and J by 6 bases, leaving 21 bases between them. CDR3 sequence: CASSQEYPGGGAAQPQHF. CDR3 bases: TGTGCCAGCAGCCAAGAATACCCCGGTGGGGGGGCCGCTCAGCCCCAGCATTTT.

The rearrangement joins TRBV27 to TRBJ1-4, with D possibly being TRBD1 (6 bases). V was clipped by 6 bases and J by 11 bases, with 19 bases between them. Germline CDR1 reads MNHEY; CDR2 reads SMNVEV (reference sequence). The CDR3 is made up of 14 amino acids. The DNA of the CDR3 is TGTGCCAGCAGCCCACAGGGTGATCCTAATAAACTGTTTTTT. It codes for CASSPQGDPNKLFF.

This clone was observed a handful of times. The genes are TRBV6-5 and TRBJ2-7, with 8 positions matching TRBD1. Germline V gene sequence: CDR1 MNHEY, CDR2 SVGAGI. The CDR3 has 14 residues. V lost 6 bases, J lost 6 bases, and 10 bases stayed unmatched. The CDR3 here is CASRTTGDSREQYF. The CDR3 DNA reads TGTGCCAGCAGAACGACAGGGGATTCTCGCGAGCAGTACTTC.

The V gene is TRBV10-3, the J gene TRBJ1-1; 8 bases are shared with TRBD1. CDR1 ENHRY and CDR2 SYGVKD come from the germline V gene. Trimming cost V 6 bases and J 8 bases; bases outside gene matches: 5. This CDR3 spans 12 amino acids. The CDR3 loop is CAIRPDRGEAFF. The CDR3 DNA reads as TGTGCCATCAGACCCGACAGGGGAGAAGCTTTCTTT.

J is TRBJ1-1 and V is TRBV6-1; D is possibly TRBD1 (6 bases). The germline V gene has CDR1 MNHNS and CDR2 SASEGT. V was pared by 3 bases and J by 1 base, with 9 bases between. This CDR3 comprises 14 residues. In DNA, the CDR3 is TGTGCCAGCAGTGAGCGGGGGCAGAACACTGAAGCTTTCTTT. Its translation is CASSERGQNTEAFF.

This clone was seen more than once but under ten times. CDR3 sequence reads: CASKPSGGEETQYF. DNA for the CDR3: TGCGCCAGTAAACCTAGCGGGGGGGAGGAGACCCAGTACTTC. This chain joins TRBV5-1 and TRBJ2-5; the match to TRBD2 covers 12 bases. This CDR3 has 14 residues. Germline trimming cut 8 bases from V and 5 bases from J; bases unmatched to any gene: 7. In germline, CDR1 is SGHRS, CDR2 YFSETQ.

This clone has just one count. The chain uses TRBV21-1 and TRBJ2-6; the D call of TRBD1 is as the table states it, not checked on the DNA. TRBV21-1 is a listed pseudogene. This CDR3 comprises 18 residues. CDR3 loop: CASSKADRGGSGANVLTF. The DNA of the CDR3 is TGTGCCAGCAGCAAAGCGGACAGGGGCGGCTCTGGGGCCAACGTCCTGACTTTC.

The V call is TRBV10-3, the J call TRBJ2-5; 8 nucleotides agree with TRBD2. This CDR3 is built from 14 residues. CDR1 is ENHRY, CDR2 SYGVKD, per germline. J was trimmed by 2 bases and V by 6 bases; bases with no gene match: 5. The CDR3, as DNA: TGTGCCATCAGCCCCGGGGGGGGGCAAGAGACCCAGTACTTC. This gives the protein CAISPGGGQETQYF.

This clone was found a few times. The rearrangement uses TRBV15 and TRBJ1-2; no firm D call. Germline V lookup: CDR1 LNHNV, CDR2 YYDKDF (reference sequence). The CDR3 sequence is 17 residues long. With 1 base removed from V and 0 bases from J, the gap between germline ends came to 15 bases. The CDR3, as DNA: TGTGCCACCAGCAGAGTAGACGTTGGAGTAACTAACTATGGCTACACCTTC. Protein sequence: CATSRVDVGVTNYGYTF.